This T cell receptor beta chain was identified in a study of blood T cell repertoires in COVID-19. Study overall: Samples taken during acute and convalescent COVID-19 were collected in the United States, Italy and Spain. T cells, B-cell-depleted T cells, or PBMCs provided the cDNA or gDNA that served as material.

In the authors' workflow: Reference gene primers were amplified, and this amplification served to estimate nucleated cell counts. The data were produced by immunoSEQ multiplex PCR, yet TCRdb's version contains in-frame clones alone and is incomplete. V and J calls and clone size are as listed in that table; D and trimming were resolved from the DNA. This table has more than 110,000 clones, around 88% appearing once. Unmatched junction bases numbered 6, after V lost 9 bases and J lost 0 bases. CDR3 length equals 15 residues. Germline loops: CDR1 SEHNR, CDR2 FQNEAQ (reference sequence). Input material: peripheral blood. The chain combines TRBV7-9 with TRBJ2-1; 9 nucleotides agree with TRBD1. The sequence came from a man aged 60 to 75 with active or convalescent COVID-19. CDR3 DNA: TGTGCCAGTTCCACAGGGGGCAGCTCCTACAATGAGCAGTTCTTC. Translated: CASSTGGSSYNEQFF.